The 24 T cell receptor beta chains below all came from one sample that was sequenced in a study of T cell responses to AZD1222 COVID-19 vaccine. Libraries were prepared by immunoSEQ multiplex PCR; TCRdb keeps only in-frame clonotypes and omits some of them. The sample consists of roughly 99,000 clones, around nine tenths of them appearing once. Sequenced material: peripheral blood, taken 28 days after the second AZD1222 dose. The receptor source for this set is an adult who received the AZD1222 COVID-19 vaccine.

CDR3 DNA sequence: TGTGCCAGCAGCCGGAAGGCTGAAGCTTTCTTT. Protein product: CASSRKAEAFF. The chain is built from TRBV5-8 and TRBJ1-1, with D unclear. The CDR3 totals 11 residues. CDR1 and CDR2 from the germline V gene are SGHTS and YDEGEE. V was trimmed by 4 bases and J by 6 bases, leaving 7 bases between them.

V is TRBV7-2 and J is TRBJ2-1, with 12 bases aligning to TRBD2. The CDR3 is 17 residues long. CDR1 is SGHTA, CDR2 FQGNSA, per germline. The V segment lost 1 base and the J segment 9 bases; nucleotides outside the gene matches: 10. The DNA of the CDR3 is TGTGCCAGCAGCTTAGAGGGGCTAGCGGGAGGGTCGGGTGAGCAGTTCTTC. The encoded protein is CASSLEGLAGGSGEQFF.

In its sample, this clone was seen once. The chain uses TRBV6-5 and TRBJ1-5; 7 bases fit TRBD1. With V trimmed by 9 bases and J by 3 bases, 5 bases remained unmatched. This CDR3 is 13 amino acids long. CDR1 is MNHEY, CDR2 SVGAGI, per germline. CDR3 DNA: TGTGCCAGTAACGGACAGGTCAATCAGCCCCAGCATTTT. Amino acids: CASNGQVNQPQHF.

This chain uses TRBV12-3 or TRBV12-4 with TRBJ1-1, with no clear D. The CDR3 is 13 amino acids. Trimming removed 1 base at V and 4 bases at J, with 7 bases between. CDR3 loop: CASSLVPGTEAFF. CDR3 DNA sequence: TGTGCCAGCAGTTTAGTACCAGGCACTGAAGCTTTCTTT.

The chain uses TRBV11-2 and TRBJ1-4, with TRBD1 identical over 10 bases. The CDR3 loop spans 15 amino acids. In germline, CDR1 is SGHAT, CDR2 FQNNGV. Trimming removed 4 bases from V and 2 bases from J; junction bases left unmatched: 1. The CDR3: CASSWDRGTNEKLFF. Here the CDR3 DNA reads TGTGCCAGCAGCTGGGACAGGGGTACTAATGAAAAACTGTTTTTT. Together with reference TRBV11-2 and TRBJ1-4, the CDR3 gives the full variable domain: EAGVAQSPRYKIIEKRQSVAFWCNPISGHATLYWYQQILGQGPKLLIQFQNNGVVDDSQLPKDRFSAERLKGVDSTLKIQPAKLEDSAVYLCASSWDRGTNEKLFFGSGTQLSVL.

The rearrangement links TRBV7-6 to TRBJ2-7; unclear D gene. The CDR3 has 15 amino acids. CDR1 is SGHVS and CDR2 is FNYEAQ in the germline V gene. The ends were cut back, 1 base at V and 0 bases at J, with 10 bases in the middle. The CDR3 region is CASSLGGSSSYEQYF. The DNA for the CDR3 is TGTGCCAGCAGCTTAGGGGGAAGTAGCTCCTACGAGCAGTACTTC.

The CDR3 sequence: CASSLGQVSTEAFF. For the CDR3, the DNA is TGCGCCAGCAGCTTGGGGCAGGTTAGCACTGAAGCTTTCTTT. The chain is built from TRBV5-1 and TRBJ1-1; no clear D. Germline V gene sequence: CDR1 SGHRS, CDR2 YFSETQ. Trimming took 0 bases from V and 4 from J, leaving 10 bases between them. This CDR3 has 14 residues.

The chain has TRBV19 and TRBJ2-1; no clear D gene. CDR3 length: 16 residues. V lost 0 bases and J 2 bases, leaving 11 bases between the germline ends. The V gene's germline CDR1 is LNHDA and CDR2 SQIVND (reference sequence). CDR3: CASSIDVKGPYNEQFF. As DNA, the CDR3 is TGTGCCAGTAGTATAGACGTGAAGGGTCCCTACAATGAGCAGTTCTTC.

The chain recombines TRBV5-4 with TRBJ2-1; TRBD2 matches at 14 bases. V lost 5 bases to trimming and J lost 9 bases; unmatched junction nucleotides: 7. CDR3 length: 15 amino acids. Germline V gene lookup returns CDR1 SGHNT and CDR2 YYREEE (reference sequence). CDR3 DNA: TGTGCCAGCAGTCCCGGGACTAGCGGGAGAGTTGAGCAGTTCTTC. Its translation: CASSPGTSGRVEQFF.

V and J are TRBV24-1 and TRBJ2-6; D unclear. Germline V CDR1 and CDR2: KGHDR, SFDVKD. V was pared by 3 bases and J by 0 bases, with 14 bases between. This CDR3 spans 18 amino acids. The CDR3 sequence is CATSDRRRTDSGANVLTF. CDR3 coding DNA: TGTGCCACCAGTGATCGCCGACGCACAGACTCTGGGGCCAACGTCCTGACTTTC.

The CDR3, as DNA: TGCGCCAGCAGCCTCACTAGCGGGGGAGGGGGTGAGCAGTTCTTC. This gives the protein CASSLTSGGGGEQFF. J is TRBJ2-1 and V is TRBV5-1; 11 bases fit TRBD2. J gave up 9 bases and V 4 bases, and 9 bases lay outside the gene matches. CDR1 and CDR2 from the germline V gene are SGHRS and YFSETQ. There are 15 residues in the CDR3.

The chain recombines TRBV7-2 with TRBJ2-3; tentatively, D is TRBD1 (6 bases). Germline CDR1 reads SGHTA; CDR2 reads FQGNSA. The CDR3 length is 15 residues. The V end lost 5 bases, the J end lost 1 base, and 13 bases lay between the germline ends. The CDR3 coding sequence is TGTGCCAGCAGCCAAAGGGCAGGGGGCACAGATACGCAGTATTTT. Protein: CASSQRAGGTDTQYF.

This chain uses TRBV3-1 (or the pseudogene TRBV3-2) with TRBJ2-1; 13 bases are shared with TRBD2. Trimming took 4 bases from V and 7 from J; bases not matched to a gene: 4. CDR3 length equals 15 residues. Germline V CDR1 and CDR2: LGHDT, YNNKEL (reference sequence). The CDR3 loop is CASSPWTSGSNEQFF. The CDR3 region has the DNA TGTGCCAGCAGCCCCTGGACTAGCGGGAGTAATGAGCAGTTCTTC.

The V and J genes are TRBV5-8 and TRBJ1-2; TRBD1 matches at 7 bases. The V segment lost 2 bases and the J segment 0 bases; nucleotides outside the gene matches: 10. The CDR3 extends over 17 amino acids. Germline assignment: CDR1 SGHTS and CDR2 YDEGEE. The CDR3 reads CASSFGRGNSANYGYTF. CDR3 in DNA: TGTGCCAGCAGCTTTGGCAGGGGGAATTCAGCTAACTATGGCTACACCTTC.

The chain is built from TRBV19 and TRBJ1-1; 9 bases match TRBD1. The junction had 11 bases not matched to a gene; V was cut back by 5 bases and J by 4 bases. This CDR3 spans 16 amino acids. Germline CDR1 is LNHDA and CDR2 is SQIVND (reference sequence). The CDR3 sequence: CASSFGQGSLGTEAFF. The CDR3 DNA sequence: TGTGCCAGTAGTTTCGGACAGGGGTCCCTGGGCACTGAAGCTTTCTTT.

V usage is TRBV5-1 and J usage is TRBJ2-1; 9 nucleotides align to TRBD2. Germline V lookup: CDR1 SGHRS, CDR2 YFSETQ. The CDR3 is made up of 16 amino acids. V was clipped by 1 base and J by 7 bases; unmatched bases: 9. CDR3: CASSLLVAGAGNEQFF. CDR3 bases: TGCGCCAGCAGCTTGTTGGTAGCGGGAGCGGGAAATGAGCAGTTCTTC.

The table lists this clone with a few counts. The genes are TRBV28 and TRBJ1-3, with 7 nucleotides matching TRBD1. V shed 2 bases and J 0 bases; nucleotides not matched to a gene: 10. The CDR3 has 18 amino acids. Looked up from germline, CDR1 is MDHEN and CDR2 is SYDVKM. This CDR3 is CASSLRRGTAHSGNTIYF. The CDR3 DNA reads as TGTGCCAGCAGTTTAAGGCGGGGGACAGCCCACTCTGGAAACACCATATATTTT.

The chain carries TRBV7-2 and TRBJ2-7; TRBD1 or TRBD2 may be the D gene (5 bases each). This CDR3 is built from 14 residues. Trimming stripped 4 bases from V and 6 bases from J, with 16 bases between. The V gene's germline CDR1 is SGHTA and CDR2 FQGNSA. CDR3 sequence reads: CASSWDHLNGEQYF. CDR3 in DNA: TGTGCCAGCAGCTGGGACCATCTGAACGGCGAGCAGTACTTC.

The gene calls are TRBV27 and TRBJ2-7; D is unresolved. The CDR3 is 12 amino acids. V was pared by 5 bases and J by 7 bases, with 12 bases between. Germline V gives CDR1 MNHEY, CDR2 SMNVEV (reference sequence). CDR3 sequence: CASSHGVGEQYF. CDR3 DNA: TGTGCCAGCAGTCATGGGGTGGGGGAGCAGTACTTC.

The rearrangement uses TRBV29-1 and TRBJ1-1; tentative D call: TRBD1 (5 bases). Germline values: CDR1 SQVTM, CDR2 ANQGSEA. This CDR3 is 13 amino acids long. The V end lost 7 bases, the J end lost 0 bases, and 12 bases lay between the germline ends. This CDR3 is CSGGDDLNTEAFF. The DNA of the CDR3 is TGCAGCGGGGGGGATGACTTGAACACTGAAGCTTTCTTT.

The chain uses TRBV13 and TRBJ2-1; 7 bases are a match to TRBD2. The CDR3 runs to 15 residues. Germline CDR1 reads PRHDT; CDR2 reads FYEKMQ (reference sequence). Germline trimming cut 5 bases from V and 3 bases from J; bases unmatched to any gene: 7. The CDR3 DNA reads as TGTGCCAGCAGCCTCAGAGCGGGATACTACAATGAGCAGTTCTTC. Protein sequence: CASSLRAGYYNEQFF.

The CDR3 DNA sequence: TGTGCCAGCAGCCCCCTAGAGTCTTGGGAGACCCAGTACTTC. It specifies CASSPLESWETQYF. This chain links TRBV7-2 with TRBJ2-5; D uncertain. CDR3 size: 14 residues. V lost 5 bases to trimming and J lost 5 bases, with 15 bases between them. The germline V gene has CDR1 SGHTA and CDR2 FQGNSA.

V usage is TRBV4-2 and J usage is TRBJ2-7; 15 nucleotides match TRBD2. Germline CDR1 reads LGHNA; CDR2 reads YNFKEQ. J gave up 5 bases and V 2 bases, and 1 base lay outside the gene matches. The CDR3 runs to 15 residues. The CDR3, as DNA: TGTGCCAGCAGCCAATGGACTAGCGGGGGGGACGAGCAGTACTTC. Its translation: CASSQWTSGGDEQYF.

CDR3 loop: CSATGTMNTEAFF. CDR3 sequence (DNA): TGCAGCGCCACCGGGACAATGAACACTGAAGCTTTCTTT. The chain uses TRBV29-1 and TRBJ1-1, with D perhaps TRBD1 (6 bases). Trimming stripped 7 bases from V and 0 bases from J, with 12 bases between. The CDR3 is 13 residues long. The germline V gene has CDR1 SQVTM and CDR2 ANQGSEA.